A selection of T cell receptor beta chains follows, all from one sample in a study of blood T cell repertoires in COVID-19. Method: immunoSEQ multiplex PCR; TCRdb's copy keeps in-frame clones and lacks some. The top ten clones hold less than 3% of a sample with some 300,000 clones, over 85% of them seen once. The sample taken for sequencing was PBMCs or T cells enriched from blood (not recorded which). Every receptor here comes from a woman in her forties or fifties who had been exposed to COVID-19. CDR3s include the opening cysteine and the closing phenylalanine or tryptophan. D genes are given only for firm matches. Size tells how often a clone was seen (once, few, many) or the class of an expanded clone, and some rows leave it out.

V gene: TRBV28
J gene: TRBJ1-1
clone size: .
D gene: .
CDR3 protein: CASLTGQSEAFF
CDR3 DNA: TGTGCCAGCCTTACCGGACAGTCTGAAGCTTTCTTT

V gene: TRBV15
J gene: TRBJ2-2
clone size: once
D gene: .
CDR3 protein: CATSRVGSSRAGELFF
CDR3 DNA: TGTGCCACCAGCAGAGTTGGGAGCAGCCGGGCCGGGGAGCTGTTTTTT

V gene: TRBV28
J gene: TRBJ2-1
clone size: .
D gene: .
CDR3 protein: CASRQREPYNEQFF
CDR3 DNA: TGTGCCAGCAGACAGAGAGAACCCTACAATGAGCAGTTCTTC

V gene: TRBV28
J gene: TRBJ1-2
clone size: .
D gene: .
CDR3 protein: CASVGARGYTF
CDR3 DNA: TGTGCCAGCGTGGGGGCACGGGGCTACACCTTC

V gene: TRBV11-2
J gene: TRBJ1-1
clone size: .
D gene: .
CDR3 protein: CASSLDRVTEAFF
CDR3 DNA: TGTGCCAGCAGCTTAGACAGGGTCACTGAAGCTTTCTTT

V gene: TRBV15
J gene: TRBJ2-2
clone size: .
D gene: .
CDR3 protein: CATSREVGRGTGELFF
CDR3 DNA: TGTGCCACCAGCAGAGAGGTCGGCAGGGGAACCGGGGAGCTGTTTTTT

V gene: TRBV28
J gene: TRBJ1-3
clone size: .
D gene: .
CDR3 protein: CASSLDYTPSGNTIYF
CDR3 DNA: TGTGCCAGCAGTTTAGATTACACCCCGTCTGGAAACACCATATATTTT

V gene: TRBV2
J gene: TRBJ2-7
clone size: .
D gene: TRBD1
CDR3 protein: CAGARDRGLSEQYF
CDR3 DNA: TGTGCCGGTGCCAGGGACAGGGGGTTGTCCGAGCAGTACTTC

V gene: TRBV2
J gene: TRBJ2-1
clone size: .
D gene: TRBD2
CDR3 protein: CASRASGGGYNEQFF
CDR3 DNA: TGTGCCAGCAGGGCTAGCGGGGGGGGATACAATGAGCAGTTCTTC

V gene: TRBV19
J gene: TRBJ2-5
clone size: .
D gene: .
CDR3 protein: CASSFRDYQETQYF
CDR3 DNA: TGTGCCAGTAGTTTCCGGGACTACCAAGAGACCCAGTACTTC

V gene: TRBV21-1
J gene: TRBJ1-1
clone size: .
D gene: .
CDR3 protein: CASSKGVTGKEAFF
CDR3 DNA: TGTGCCAGCAGCAAAGGAGTGACGGGTAAAGAAGCTTTCTTT

V gene: TRBV19
J gene: TRBJ2-2
clone size: .
D gene: .
CDR3 protein: CASSIATGWELFF
CDR3 DNA: TGTGCCAGTAGTATAGCAACAGGGTGGGAGCTGTTTTTT

V gene: TRBV11-2
J gene: TRBJ1-3
clone size: .
D gene: .
CDR3 protein: CASSLGSPGFGNTIYF
CDR3 DNA: TGTGCCAGCAGCTTAGGCAGTCCGGGGTTTGGAAACACCATATATTTT

V gene: TRBV30
J gene: TRBJ1-5
clone size: .
D gene: .
CDR3 protein: CAWAGVSQPQHF
CDR3 DNA: TGTGCCTGGGCAGGGGTTAGTCAGCCCCAGCATTTT

V gene: TRBV28
J gene: TRBJ2-7
clone size: once
D gene: TRBD1
CDR3 protein: CASSSDGTGVYEQYF
CDR3 DNA: TGTGCCAGCAGCTCTGACGGGACAGGGGTTTACGAGCAGTACTTC

V gene: TRBV27
J gene: TRBJ2-3
clone size: .
D gene: .
CDR3 protein: CASSLSLDSSTDTQYF
CDR3 DNA: TGTGCCAGCAGTTTATCCCTGGACAGCTCCACAGATACGCAGTATTTT

V gene: TRBV7-8
J gene: TRBJ2-1
clone size: .
D gene: TRBD1
CDR3 protein: CASSQGQGVYNEQFF
CDR3 DNA: TGTGCCAGCAGCCAGGGACAGGGAGTCTACAATGAGCAGTTCTTC

V gene: TRBV28
J gene: TRBJ1-2
clone size: .
D gene: TRBD1
CDR3 protein: CASSSTGTGVPTF
CDR3 DNA: TGTGCCAGCAGTTCAACCGGGACAGGGGTTCCCACCTTC

V gene: TRBV19
J gene: TRBJ2-4
clone size: .
D gene: TRBD1
CDR3 protein: CASSRAGGNIQYF
CDR3 DNA: TGTGCCAGTAGTAGGGCAGGGGGTAACATTCAGTACTTC

V gene: TRBV10-3
J gene: TRBJ2-3
clone size: .
D gene: TRBD2
CDR3 protein: CAISESRTSANRSTDTQYF
CDR3 DNA: TGTGCCATCAGTGAGTCCAGGACTAGCGCGAACCGTAGCACAGATACGCAGTATTTT

V gene: TRBV5-1
J gene: TRBJ2-3
clone size: once
D gene: TRBD2
CDR3 protein: CASSLGTSGALGTDTQYF
CDR3 DNA: TGCGCCAGCAGCTTGGGTACTAGCGGGGCCCTGGGCACAGATACGCAGTATTTT

V gene: TRBV7-7
J gene: TRBJ2-3
clone size: once
D gene: TRBD1
CDR3 protein: CASSLGTGADTQYF
CDR3 DNA: TGTGCTAGCAGCCTGGGGACAGGGGCAGATACGCAGTATTTT

V gene: TRBV5-5
J gene: TRBJ1-6
clone size: few
D gene: TRBD1
CDR3 protein: CASSMGQGGSPLHF
CDR3 DNA: TGTGCCAGCAGCATGGGACAGGGGGGTTCACCCCTCCACTTT

V gene: TRBV29-1
J gene: TRBJ2-7
clone size: .
D gene: TRBD1
CDR3 protein: CSARQGESYEQYF
CDR3 DNA: TGCAGCGCAAGACAGGGGGAATCCTACGAGCAGTACTTC

V gene: TRBV28
J gene: TRBJ1-2
clone size: .
D gene: .
CDR3 protein: CASSQGLYGYTF
CDR3 DNA: TGTGCCAGCAGTCAGGGGCTCTATGGCTACACCTTC

V gene: TRBV19
J gene: TRBJ1-5
clone size: .
D gene: .
CDR3 protein: CASRVQGDHSNQPQHF
CDR3 DNA: TGTGCCAGTAGAGTACAGGGTGACCATAGCAATCAGCCCCAGCATTTT

V gene: TRBV12-5
J gene: TRBJ2-1
clone size: .
D gene: TRBD2
CDR3 protein: CASVNAGLGQKEQFF
CDR3 DNA: TGTGCTAGTGTCAACGCGGGACTAGGACAAAAGGAGCAGTTCTTC

V gene: TRBV29-1
J gene: TRBJ2-1
clone size: .
D gene: .
CDR3 protein: CSVPSRGPWNEQFF
CDR3 DNA: TGCAGCGTTCCGTCCCGAGGGCCATGGAATGAGCAGTTCTTC

V gene: TRBV2
J gene: TRBJ2-1
clone size: .
D gene: TRBD2
CDR3 protein: CASATSGGYNEQFF
CDR3 DNA: TGTGCCAGTGCGACTAGCGGGGGTTACAATGAGCAGTTCTTC

V gene: TRBV7-2
J gene: TRBJ1-5
clone size: .
D gene: .
CDR3 protein: CASSSQEAQPQHF
CDR3 DNA: TGTGCCAGCAGCTCCCAGGAGGCCCAGCCCCAGCATTTT

V gene: TRBV6-1
J gene: TRBJ1-2
clone size: .
D gene: .
CDR3 protein: CASSEMDVRGNGYTF
CDR3 DNA: TGTGCCAGCAGTGAAATGGATGTACGAGGGAATGGCTACACCTTC

V gene: TRBV5-4
J gene: TRBJ2-2
clone size: .
D gene: TRBD2
CDR3 protein: CASSGFPGGRLTGELFF
CDR3 DNA: TGTGCCAGCAGCGGATTCCCCGGGGGGAGACTCACCGGGGAGCTGTTTTTT

V gene: TRBV4-2
J gene: TRBJ2-1
clone size: few
D gene: TRBD2
CDR3 protein: CASSPPDLAAYNEQFF
CDR3 DNA: TGTGCCAGCAGCCCACCAGACCTAGCGGCCTACAATGAGCAGTTCTTC

V gene: TRBV6-4
J gene: TRBJ2-3
clone size: .
D gene: .
CDR3 protein: CASSDYPGLSTDTQYF
CDR3 DNA: TGTGCCAGCAGTGACTATCCAGGGCTCAGCACAGATACGCAGTATTTT

V gene: TRBV5-1
J gene: TRBJ2-3
clone size: .
D gene: TRBD1
CDR3 protein: CASKRQGTDTQYF
CDR3 DNA: TGCGCCAGCAAAAGACAGGGGACAGATACGCAGTATTTT